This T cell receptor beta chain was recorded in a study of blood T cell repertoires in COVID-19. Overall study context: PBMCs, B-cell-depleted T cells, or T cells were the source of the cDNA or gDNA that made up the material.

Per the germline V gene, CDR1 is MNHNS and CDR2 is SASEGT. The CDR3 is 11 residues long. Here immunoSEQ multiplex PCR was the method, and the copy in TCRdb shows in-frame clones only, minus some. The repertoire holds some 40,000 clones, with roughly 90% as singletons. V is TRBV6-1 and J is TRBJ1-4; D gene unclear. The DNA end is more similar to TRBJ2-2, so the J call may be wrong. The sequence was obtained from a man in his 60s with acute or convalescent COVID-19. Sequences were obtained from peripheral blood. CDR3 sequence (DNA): TGTGCCAGCAGTGACAGGGGGGAGCTGTTTTTT. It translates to CASSDRGELFF.